Following are 30 T cell receptor beta chains from one sample sequenced in a study of T cell repertoires in cytomegalovirus infection. In TCRdb, the reads were re-called with MiXCR into one record per CDR3 protein. Of just over 450,000 distinct CDR3 sequences listed, roughly 46% are singletons. Their antigens are not known. The sequenced sample was cultured PBMCs, obtained from culture after CMV antigen stimulation. These receptors were taken from a human donor in good health (CMV status not recorded). Some clones in this sample may be carry-over from other donors' samples.

The chain joins TRBV7-2 to TRBJ2-3; D perhaps matches TRBD2 (6 bases). Trimming pared 5 bases from V and 0 bases from J, leaving 15 bases between. Germline V gene lookup returns CDR1 SGHTA and CDR2 FQGNSA. This CDR3 has 16 residues. In DNA form, the CDR3 reads TGTGCCAGCAGCCCGGCGGGACTTTCTAGCACAGATACGCAGTATTTT. Translated, it gives CASSPAGLSSTDTQYF. The complete variable domain, with remaining parts taken from reference TRBV7-2 and TRBJ2-3, reads GAGVSQSPSNKVTEKGKDVELRCDPISGHTALYWYRQSLGQGLEFLIYFQGNSAPDKSGLPSDRFSAERTGGSVSTLTIQRTQQEDSAVYLCASSPAGLSSTDTQYFGPGTRLTVL.

The chain uses TRBV6-5 and TRBJ2-3; no reliable D call. Between the trimmed V and J ends, which lost 2 bases and 2 bases, there was a span of 8 bases. The CDR3 runs to 14 residues. Per the germline V gene, CDR1 is MNHEY and CDR2 is SVGAGI. The CDR3 protein is CASSYQETTDTQYF. The CDR3 DNA is TGTGCCAGCAGTTACCAGGAGACCACAGATACGCAGTATTTT.

This chain uses TRBV11-2 with TRBJ2-7, with D perhaps matching TRBD2 (6 bases). Germline lookup yields CDR1 SGHAT and CDR2 FQNNGV. This CDR3 has 14 residues. The V gene lost 5 bases and the J gene lost 3 bases, with 14 bases spanning the gap. In nucleotides, the CDR3 is TGTGCCAGCAGCGAAATCCGGGGGTACTACGAGCAGTACTTC. Amino acids: CASSEIRGYYEQYF.

The rearrangement uses TRBV28 and TRBJ2-1; no clear D. The germline V gene encodes CDR1 MDHEN and CDR2 SYDVKM. Trimming removed 3 bases at V and 9 bases at J, with 12 bases between. The CDR3 totals 13 residues. The CDR3 nucleotides read TGTGCCAGCAGTTTGGCTACCCTAGGTGAGCAGTTCTTC. This codes for CASSLATLGEQFF.

This clonotype was recorded a few times. The chain uses TRBV7-6 and TRBJ1-3; D call uncertain. V was clipped by 1 base and J by 1 base, with 8 bases between them. The germline V gene has CDR1 SGHVS and CDR2 FNYEAQ. The CDR3 extends over 15 amino acids. The DNA for the CDR3 is TGTGCCAGCAGCTTAGATTCGGTTTCTGGAAACACCATATATTTT. It yields the protein CASSLDSVSGNTIYF.

This clonotype was counted once. The chain uses TRBV6-1 and TRBJ2-7, with D possibly being TRBD2 (7 bases). The germline CDR1 and CDR2 sequences are MNHNS and SASEGT. V shed 4 bases and J shed 4 bases, with 14 bases lying between them. The CDR3 extends over 14 amino acids. The DNA of the CDR3 is TGTGCCAGCAGTGCGGGGGGCACCGCTTACGAGCAGTACTTC. Protein product: CASSAGGTAYEQYF.

This clonotype showed up just a few times. The chain has TRBV12-3 or TRBV12-4 and TRBJ2-1; 12 bases are a match to TRBD2. The CDR3 consists of 20 residues. Trimming cost V 4 bases and J 5 bases; bases outside gene matches: 18. DNA for the CDR3: TGTGCCAGCAGTTACTCGCTAGCGGGAGGGCTCCGTGTTGTGGACAATGAGCAGTTCTTC. This sequence encodes CASSYSLAGGLRVVDNEQFF.

The V gene is TRBV7-2, the J gene TRBJ2-1; D not certain. V was trimmed by 1 base and J by 2 bases, leaving 9 bases between them. The germline gives CDR1 SGHTA, CDR2 FQGNSA. This CDR3 comprises 15 residues. CDR3 protein: CASSLDSATYNEQFF. CDR3 nucleotide sequence: TGTGCCAGCAGCTTAGACTCAGCCACCTACAATGAGCAGTTCTTC. The complete variable domain, with remaining parts taken from reference TRBV7-2 and TRBJ2-1, reads GAGVSQSPSNKVTEKGKDVELRCDPISGHTALYWYRQSLGQGLEFLIYFQGNSAPDKSGLPSDRFSAERTGGSVSTLTIQRTQQEDSAVYLCASSLDSATYNEQFFGPGTRLTVL.

This clonotype was counted a few times. CDR3: CASSLDGTGYSYEQYF. Written as DNA, the CDR3 is TGTGCCAGCAGCTTAGATGGTACCGGGTATTCCTACGAGCAGTACTTC. This chain links TRBV7-8 with TRBJ2-7; no reliable D call. This CDR3 spans 16 amino acids. V gave up 1 base and J gave up 1 base, with 14 bases separating them. The germline V gene encodes CDR1 SGHVS and CDR2 FQNEAQ.

The rearrangement uses TRBV4-2 and TRBJ2-7; no firm D call. This CDR3 region has 15 residues. Germline V gives CDR1 LGHNA, CDR2 YNFKEQ. V shed 1 base and J shed 0 bases, with 10 bases lying between them. The CDR3 DNA reads as TGTGCCAGCAGCCAAGGACCCCTAAGCTCCTACGAGCAGTACTTC. Its protein product is CASSQGPLSSYEQYF.

The chain is built from TRBV6-8 and TRBJ1-5; TRBD1 might be the D (6 bases). CDR1 is MNHGY and CDR2 is SAAAGT in the germline V gene. V was pared by 6 bases and J by 4 bases, with 13 bases between. There are 14 residues in the CDR3. The CDR3 reads CASSKWRGNQPQHF. The CDR3 region has the DNA TGTGCCAGCAGCAAATGGAGGGGGAATCAGCCCCAGCATTTT.

The genes are TRBV7-6 and TRBJ2-1, with D unclear. Trimming left V 11 bases short and J 5 bases short, with 19 bases between. Germline assignment: CDR1 SGHVS and CDR2 FNYEAQ. This CDR3 comprises 14 residues. CDR3 nucleotide sequence: TGTGCCGTAAAGTCGGAACATGGCGACAATGAGCAGTTCTTC. Translation gives CAVKSEHGDNEQFF.

V usage is TRBV20-1 and J usage is TRBJ2-3; D perhaps matches TRBD2 (6 bases). The V end lost 6 bases, the J end lost 2 bases, and 27 bases lay between the germline ends. Germline CDR1 and CDR2: DFQATT and SNEGSKA (reference sequence). The CDR3 is 18 amino acids. The CDR3 is CSAPSGGIATDPTDTQYF. The CDR3 DNA sequence: TGCAGTGCCCCGTCCGGGGGAATAGCGACCGATCCCACAGATACGCAGTATTTT.

V is TRBV12-3 or TRBV12-4 and J is TRBJ2-3; 7 bases agree with TRBD1. The trim removed 5 bases at V and 4 bases at J, leaving 6 bases unmatched. The CDR3 totals 14 residues. The DNA of the CDR3 is TGTGCCAGCAGTCCGACAGGGTTTGCAGATACGCAGTATTTT. This gives the protein CASSPTGFADTQYF.

The chain employs TRBV4-1 and TRBJ2-3; D perhaps matches TRBD1 (5 bases). CDR1 is MGHRA and CDR2 is YSYEKL in the germline V gene. V lost 0 bases and J 2 bases, leaving 18 bases between the germline ends. The CDR3 spans 18 residues. The chain's CDR3 is CASSQEPVAPGITDTQYF. The CDR3 DNA reads TGCGCCAGCAGCCAAGAACCGGTCGCGCCAGGGATCACAGATACGCAGTATTTT.

At least ten counts were recorded for this clonotype. The gene calls are TRBV7-8 and TRBJ2-5; D ambiguous. The germline V and J ends were trimmed by 2 bases and 3 bases, with 10 bases remaining between them. This CDR3 has 14 residues. Germline V CDR1 and CDR2: SGHVS, FQNEAQ. The CDR3 region has the DNA TGTGCCAGCAGCTTATTAGGACGGGAAGAGACCCAGTACTTC. It specifies CASSLLGREETQYF.

This clonotype was seen ten or more times. V usage is TRBV7-8 and J usage is TRBJ2-1, with TRBD2 identical over 8 bases. The V segment lost 4 bases and the J segment 6 bases; nucleotides outside the gene matches: 8. Germline loops: CDR1 SGHVS, CDR2 FQNEAQ. The CDR3 spans 15 residues. CDR3 DNA sequence: TGTGCCAGCAGCTCGGTTCTTGCGGGGGGCAATGAGCAGTTCTTC. It specifies CASSSVLAGGNEQFF.

This clonotype has only a few counts. J is TRBJ1-4 and V is TRBV5-4, with a tentative D call TRBD1 (5 bases). V shed 5 bases and J shed 5 bases, with 13 bases lying between them. CDR3 size: 14 residues. Germline loops: CDR1 SGHNT, CDR2 YYREEE (reference sequence). The CDR3 here is CASSSGGENEKLFF. The CDR3 bases are TGTGCCAGCAGTTCGGGGGGAGAGAATGAAAAACTGTTTTTT. Based on the CDR3 plus reference TRBV5-4 and TRBJ1-4, the full variable domain is ETGVTQSPTHLIKTRGQQVTLRCSSQSGHNTVSWYQQALGQGPQFIFQYYREEENGRGNFPPRFSGLQFPNYSSELNVNALELDDSALYLCASSSGGENEKLFFGSGTQLSVL.

The genes are TRBV7-2 and TRBJ2-3; no firm D call. Trimming cost V 5 bases and J 4 bases, with 7 bases left between them. The germline V gene encodes CDR1 SGHTA and CDR2 FQGNSA. The CDR3 contains 12 residues. The CDR3, as DNA: TGTGCCAGCAGCCGCAAACCAGATACGCAGTATTTT. Amino acids: CASSRKPDTQYF.

J is TRBJ2-2 and V is TRBV10-3; 10 nucleotides align to TRBD2. The CDR3 is made up of 14 amino acids. CDR1 is ENHRY, CDR2 SYGVKD, per germline. The V segment lost 7 bases and the J segment 4 bases; nucleotides outside the gene matches: 3. Here the CDR3 reads CAIKGTSVTGELFF. CDR3 sequence (DNA): TGTGCCATCAAGGGGACTAGCGTCACCGGGGAGCTGTTTTTT.

The rearrangement links TRBV7-2 to TRBJ2-7; tentatively, D is TRBD1 (5 bases). CDR3 size: 16 residues. The germline V gene encodes CDR1 SGHTA and CDR2 FQGNSA. In DNA form, the CDR3 reads TGTGCGCCCCATCCCCCCCGCAGGGCCCACTCCTACGAGCAGTACTTC. Amino acids: CAPHPPRRAHSYEQYF.

V is TRBV7-2 and J is TRBJ2-3; 7 bases map to TRBD2. The CDR3 length is 17 residues. V shed 5 bases, J shed 4 bases, and the junction held 15 bases outside the gene matches. Germline values: CDR1 SGHTA, CDR2 FQGNSA. The chain's CDR3 is CASSPVGGGSFADTQYF. CDR3 in DNA: TGTGCCAGCAGCCCCGTAGGAGGCGGGAGTTTCGCAGATACGCAGTATTTT.

V is TRBV7-4 and J is TRBJ1-1; the D is unclear. Trimming cost V 4 bases and J 4 bases, with 19 bases left between them. Germline values: CDR1 SGHVT, CDR2 SQSDAQ. This CDR3 region has 16 residues. CDR3 sequence: CASSSPVRGGSTEAFF. In DNA form, the CDR3 reads TGTGCCAGCAGCTCCCCTGTGCGAGGCGGTTCCACTGAAGCTTTCTTT. Together with reference TRBV7-4 and TRBJ1-1, the CDR3 gives the full variable domain: GAGVSQSPRYKVAKRGRDVALRCDSISGHVTLYWYRQTLGQGSEVLTYSQSDAQRDKSGRPSGRFSAERPERSVSTLKIQRTEQGDSAVYLCASSSPVRGGSTEAFFGQGTRLTVV.

Only a few counts were recorded for this clonotype. V usage is TRBV7-9 and J usage is TRBJ2-3; no reliable D call. The V end lost 5 bases, the J end lost 0 bases, and 9 bases lay between the germline ends. Germline CDR1 SEHNR, CDR2 FQNEAQ (reference sequence). The CDR3 covers 14 residues. The CDR3 DNA sequence: TGTGCCAGCAGCCCTTTGACGAGCACAGATACGCAGTATTTT. This codes for CASSPLTSTDTQYF.

V gene TRBV12-3 or TRBV12-4 combines with J gene TRBJ2-7; TRBD2 is a possible D gene (7 bases). The V end was cut by 2 bases, the J end by 2 bases, with 13 bases between. CDR3 length equals 15 residues. DNA for the CDR3: TGTGCCAGCAGTTTATCTAGGGAGGGGGCCTACGAGCAGTACTTC. Translation: CASSLSREGAYEQYF.

The chain couples TRBV2 to TRBJ2-3; 8 bases agree with TRBD1. The ends lost 11 bases at V and 3 bases at J; junction bases unmatched: 13. CDR1 SNHLY and CDR2 FYNNEI come from the germline V gene. The CDR3 loop spans 15 amino acids. The CDR3 sequence: CAATSETGETDTQYF. For the CDR3, the DNA is TGTGCCGCAACGAGTGAGACAGGGGAAACAGATACGCAGTATTTT.

The rearrangement uses TRBV7-6 and TRBJ1-3, with TRBD1 as a possible D gene (5 bases). Trimming took 1 base from V and 0 from J, leaving 13 bases between them. Germline V gives CDR1 SGHVS, CDR2 FNYEAQ. This CDR3 is 17 amino acids long. The CDR3 is CASSLDGGSLSGNTIYF. DNA for the CDR3: TGTGCCAGCAGCTTAGACGGGGGGTCCCTCTCTGGAAACACCATATATTTT.

Only one count was recorded for this clonotype. The genes are TRBV11-1 and TRBJ2-3, with 7 nucleotides matching TRBD2. The junction had 6 bases not matched to a gene; V was cut back by 3 bases and J by 0 bases. Germline V gene sequence: CDR1 SGHAT, CDR2 FQDESV (reference sequence). CDR3 size: 16 residues. Here the CDR3 reads CASSFGGRTSTDTQYF. In DNA form, the CDR3 reads TGTGCCAGCAGCTTTGGCGGGAGAACTAGCACAGATACGCAGTATTTT.

The chain joins TRBV7-6 to TRBJ2-1; 11 bases agree with TRBD2. CDR1 and CDR2 from the germline V gene are SGHVS and FNYEAQ. The CDR3 loop spans 18 amino acids. Unmatched junction bases numbered 7, after V lost 3 bases and J lost 0 bases. CDR3 DNA: TGTGCCAGCAGCTTGGCGGGACTAGCGGTCAGCTCCTACAATGAGCAGTTCTTC. This translates into CASSLAGLAVSSYNEQFF.

The sample holds one count of this clonotype. V and J are TRBV6-8 and TRBJ1-1; perhaps TRBD1 as D (5 bases). CDR1 is MNHGY, CDR2 SAAAGT, per germline. CDR3 length equals 14 residues. Trimming took off 6 bases at V and 7 bases at J, with 18 bases between the two ends. The CDR3, as DNA: TGTGCCAGCAGAGGAAGGGTCGGGGGGAGTGAAGCTTTCTTT. It is translated as CASRGRVGGSEAFF.